A selection of T cell receptor beta chains follows, all from one sample in a study of blood T cell repertoires in COVID-19. Only in-frame clones appear in the TCRdb table, and some are missing; sequencing was by immunoSEQ multiplex PCR. Of about 59,000 clones listed, more than 60% are singletons. Sequenced input: peripheral blood. Source of these receptors: a woman between 65 and 79 years old with acute or convalescent COVID-19. Both conserved end residues are part of each CDR3. A D gene is named only where the DNA matches it firmly. Not all rows give a size; the values are once, few, many and, for expanded clones, a class.

clone_size j_call v_call d_call cdr3_nt cdr3_aa
- TRBJ1-1 TRBV3-1/TRBV3-2 - TGTGCCAGCAGCCCTCGGGGGGCGAACACTGAAGCTTTCTTT CASSPRGANTEAFF
- TRBJ2-3 TRBV27 - TGTGCCAGCAGTTTACTACCAGGTAGCGGTTTGAATACGCAGTATTTT CASSLLPGSGLNTQYF
- TRBJ1-1 TRBV11-2 - TGTGCCAGCAGCTTAGGACTGAGACGGGGGAACACTGAAGCTTTCTTT CASSLGLRRGNTEAFF
- TRBJ1-1 TRBV6-1 - TGTGCCAGCAGTGAAGTGGGCAGGGTGATAGGGGCTTTCTTT CASSEVGRVIGAFF
- TRBJ2-4 TRBV29-1 - TGCAGCGTTGAAGAATGGGGCGGAAACATTCAGTACTTC CSVEEWGGNIQYF
- TRBJ1-5 TRBV5-5 - TGTGCCAGCAGCTTCTATGAGGGAAAGAATCAGCCCCAGCATTTT CASSFYEGKNQPQHF
- TRBJ2-1 TRBV6-5 - TGTGCCAGCACTAAAGGACAGGGAGGGAATGAGCAGTTCTTC CASTKGQGGNEQFF
- TRBJ1-2 TRBV11-2 TRBD1 TGTGCCAGCAATCTAGGGTCCGGGACAGGGTATGGCTACACCTTC CASNLGSGTGYGYTF
- TRBJ1-1 TRBV6-1 - TGTGCCAGCAGTTCTCAGGGGTCCCGAAACACTGAAGCTTTCTTT CASSSQGSRNTEAFF
- TRBJ1-2 TRBV7-8 TRBD1 TGTGCCAGCAGCTTACAAGTCCGGGACAGGGTAAACTATGGCTACACCTTC CASSLQVRDRVNYGYTF
- TRBJ2-7 TRBV5-1 TRBD1 TGCGCCAGCAGCATCTTCTCGACAGGGTCGCTCTCGTACGAGCAGTACTTC CASSIFSTGSLSYEQYF
- TRBJ2-1 TRBV6-5 TRBD1 TGTGCCAGCAGAAGGACAGGGCTCAATGAGCAGTTCTTC CASRRTGLNEQFF
- TRBJ2-4 TRBV5-6 TRBD2 TGTGCCAGCAGCGACGGGACTAGTGGAAACATTCAGTACTTC CASSDGTSGNIQYF
- TRBJ1-1 TRBV30 - TGTGCCTGGAGTGACATAGGGGACACTGAAGCTTTCTTT CAWSDIGDTEAFF
few TRBJ1-4 TRBV7-8 - TGTGCCAGCAGTTTGATGGGCAGGGGTGGTGAAAAACTGTTTTTT CASSLMGRGGEKLFF
- TRBJ2-1 TRBV5-1 - TGCGCCAGCAGCTTGGACAGGGTCGATGAGCAGTTCTTC CASSLDRVDEQFF
- TRBJ2-7 TRBV27 TRBD1 TGTGCCAGCAGTTTTATAGGACAGGGATATTACGAGCAGTACTTC CASSFIGQGYYEQYF
- TRBJ2-5 TRBV5-1 - TGCGCCAGCAGCGGGGGACATACCAGGGAGACCCAGTACTTC CASSGGHTRETQYF
- TRBJ1-1 TRBV12-5 - TGTGCTAGTGGTTCCTACCAGGAGAACACTGAAGCTTTCTTT CASGSYQENTEAFF
- TRBJ1-1 TRBV6-5 TRBD1 TGTGCCAGCAGTTACCCCGTTGGGACAGGCACCACTGAAGCTTTCTTT CASSYPVGTGTTEAFF
- TRBJ2-7 TRBV5-7 - TGTGCCTCCGGTCCCCCCGTCCTCGAGGACACGGGCGAGCAGTACTTC CASGPPVLEDTGEQYF
- TRBJ1-4 TRBV12-3/TRBV12-4 - TGTGCCAGCAGCCTCCCGAGGGAAAAACTGTTTTTT CASSLPREKLFF
- TRBJ1-2 TRBV27 TRBD1 TGTGCCAGCAGTTCCCCCGACAGGGGTCTCTATGGCTACACCTTC CASSSPDRGLYGYTF
- TRBJ2-2 TRBV5-1 - TGCGCCAGCAGCAGAGACAGCCAGTCGAACACCGGGGAGCTGTTTTTT CASSRDSQSNTGELFF
- TRBJ1-3 TRBV5-6 - TGTGCCAGCAGAGGGCAGGGAGGAAACACCATATATTTT CASRGQGGNTIYF
- TRBJ1-3 TRBV5-1 - TGCGCCAGCAGCTTGGACATCTCCGGAAACACCATATATTTT CASSLDISGNTIYF
- TRBJ1-1 TRBV6-5 - TGTGCCAGCAGTTACTCCCTAGGCCTGAACACTGAAGCTTTCTTT CASSYSLGLNTEAFF
- TRBJ2-5 TRBV5-1 TRBD2 TGCGCCAGCAGCTTTAGCGGGGGGGCCGGACAAGAGACCCAGTACTTC CASSFSGGAGQETQYF
- TRBJ1-5 TRBV23-1 - TGCGCCAGCAGTCAATCCGTGTCCAGGCCCCAGCATTTT CASSQSVSRPQHF
- TRBJ1-2 TRBV15 - TGTGCCACCAGCAGACCCCCTTACCACCGACTCGGCGGGGGCTACACCTTC CATSRPPYHRLGGGYTF
- TRBJ1-1 TRBV18 - TGTGCCAGCTCATACGGACAAGGTGTCACTGAAGCTTTCTTT CASSYGQGVTEAFF
few TRBJ1-1 TRBV12-5 - TGTGCTAGTGGTTTGGATAGAACGAACACTGAAGCTTTCTTT CASGLDRTNTEAFF
- TRBJ1-2 TRBV20-1 - TGCAGTGCAAGTACAGCTTACAACTATGGCTACACCTTC CSASTAYNYGYTF
- TRBJ1-1 TRBV10-3 - TGTGCCATCAGCGGTTACGCCAGGGGGAACACTGAAGCTTTCTTT CAISGYARGNTEAFF
- TRBJ1-1 TRBV6-6 - TGTGCCAGCAGTTACAAGGAGGGTGGGACTGAAGCTTTCTTT CASSYKEGGTEAFF
- TRBJ1-1 TRBV13 - TGTGCCAGCAGCTTAGGCCGGGGGGGCGGCACTGAAGCTTTCTTT CASSLGRGGGTEAFF
- TRBJ1-2 TRBV4-1 - TGCGCCAGCAGCTCTAATCGGGGTAACTATGGCTACACCTTC CASSSNRGNYGYTF
- TRBJ1-2 TRBV19 - TGTGCCAGTAGTAAACCCGAACACACCCATGGCTACACCTTC CASSKPEHTHGYTF
medium-sized TRBJ1-6 TRBV7-6 - TGTGCCAGCAGCTTAGAAGGGACTGGAAATTCACCCCTCCACTTT CASSLEGTGNSPLHF
- TRBJ1-6 TRBV6-6 - TGTGCCAGCAGTTACTCGGGGGGGGCTGCTTCACCCCTCCACTTT CASSYSGGAASPLHF
few TRBJ2-7 TRBV7-9 - TGTGCCAGCAGCCCGGTGTCCGAGCAGTACTTC CASSPVSEQYF
- TRBJ2-3 TRBV5-5 TRBD2 TGTGCCAGCAGCTTCCGACTAGCGGGGTATTTGCAGTATTTT CASSFRLAGYLQYF
- TRBJ1-5 TRBV19 - TGTGCCAGTAGTATTGCGGGGCACCGCAATCAGCCCCAGCATTTT CASSIAGHRNQPQHF
- TRBJ2-3 TRBV24-1 - TGTGCCACCTCCGGACTTACAGATACGCAGTATTTT CATSGLTDTQYF